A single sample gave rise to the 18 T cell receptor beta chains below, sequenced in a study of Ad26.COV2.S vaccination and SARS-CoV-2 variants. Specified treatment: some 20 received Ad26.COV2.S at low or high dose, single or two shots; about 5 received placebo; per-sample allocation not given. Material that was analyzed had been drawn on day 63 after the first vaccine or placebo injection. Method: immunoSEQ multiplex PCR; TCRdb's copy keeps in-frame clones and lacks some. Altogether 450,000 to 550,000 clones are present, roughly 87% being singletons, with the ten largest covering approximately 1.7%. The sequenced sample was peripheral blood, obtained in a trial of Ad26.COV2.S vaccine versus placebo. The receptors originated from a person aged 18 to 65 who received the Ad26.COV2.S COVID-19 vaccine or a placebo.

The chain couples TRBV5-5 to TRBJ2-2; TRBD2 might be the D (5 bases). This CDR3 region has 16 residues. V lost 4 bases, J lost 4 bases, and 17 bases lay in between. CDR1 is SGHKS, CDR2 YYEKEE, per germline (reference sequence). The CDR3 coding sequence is TGTGCCAGCAGCCCTACGCGGGTTTGGACCACCGGGGAGCTGTTTTTT. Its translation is CASSPTRVWTTGELFF.

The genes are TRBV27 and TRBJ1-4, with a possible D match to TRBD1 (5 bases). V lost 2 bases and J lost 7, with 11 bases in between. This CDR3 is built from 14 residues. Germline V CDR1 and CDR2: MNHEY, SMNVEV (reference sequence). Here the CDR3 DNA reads TGTGCCAGCAGTTTAACCCAGGGAGGTGAAAAACTGTTTTTT. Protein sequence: CASSLTQGGEKLFF. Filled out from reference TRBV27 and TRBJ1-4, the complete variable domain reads EAQVTQNPRYLITVTGKKLTVTCSQNMNHEYMSWYRQDPGLGLRQIYYSMNVEVTDKGDVPEGYKVSRKEKRNFPLILESPSPNQTSLYFCASSLTQGGEKLFFGSGTQLSVL.

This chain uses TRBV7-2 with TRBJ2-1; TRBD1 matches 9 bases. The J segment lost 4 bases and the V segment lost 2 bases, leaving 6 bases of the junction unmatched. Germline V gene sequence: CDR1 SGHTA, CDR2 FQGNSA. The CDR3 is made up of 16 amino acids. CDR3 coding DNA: TGTGCCAGCAGCTTAAATTTGGACAGGGGATACAATGAGCAGTTCTTC. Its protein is CASSLNLDRGYNEQFF.

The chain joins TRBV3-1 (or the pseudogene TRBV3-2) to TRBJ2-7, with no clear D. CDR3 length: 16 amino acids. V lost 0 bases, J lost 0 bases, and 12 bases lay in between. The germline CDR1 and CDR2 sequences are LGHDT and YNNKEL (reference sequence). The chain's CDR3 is CASSQDYRPNSYEQYF. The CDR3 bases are TGTGCCAGCAGCCAAGATTATAGACCCAACTCCTACGAGCAGTACTTC.

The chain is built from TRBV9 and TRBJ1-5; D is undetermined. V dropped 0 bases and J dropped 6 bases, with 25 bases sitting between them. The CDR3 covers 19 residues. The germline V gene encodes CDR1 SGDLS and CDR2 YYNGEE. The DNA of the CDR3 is TGTGCCAGCAGCGTAGAGTATGGTGAGGGAGACGGAATCGGTCAGCCCCAGCATTTT. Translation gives CASSVEYGEGDGIGQPQHF.

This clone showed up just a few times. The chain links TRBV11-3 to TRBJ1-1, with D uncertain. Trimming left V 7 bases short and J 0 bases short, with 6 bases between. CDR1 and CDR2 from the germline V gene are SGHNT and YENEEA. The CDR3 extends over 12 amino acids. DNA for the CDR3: TGTGCCAGCACCAGAGTGAACACTGAAGCTTTCTTT. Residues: CASTRVNTEAFF. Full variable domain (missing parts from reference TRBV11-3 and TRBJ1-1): EAGVVQSPRYKIIEKKQPVAFWCNPISGHNTLYWYLQNLGQGPELLIRYENEEAVDDSQLPKDRFSAERLKGVDSTLKIQPAELGDSAVYLCASTRVNTEAFFGQGTRLTVV.

CDR3 region: CASSDGNSYEQYF. The CDR3 bases are TGTGCCAGCAGCGATGGTAACTCCTACGAGCAGTACTTC. This chain uses TRBV11-3 with TRBJ2-7; D gene unclear. This CDR3 comprises 13 residues. Trimming removed 5 bases at V and 0 bases at J, with 8 bases between. The germline V gene has CDR1 SGHNT and CDR2 YENEEA.

DNA for the CDR3: TGTGCCAGCAGACCTGGGGGGGGCTCTGGAAACACCATATATTTT. Its protein product is CASRPGGGSGNTIYF. The chain is built from TRBV28 and TRBJ1-3; tentatively, D is TRBD1 (5 bases). The CDR3 loop spans 15 amino acids. Per the germline V gene, CDR1 is MDHEN and CDR2 is SYDVKM. With 6 bases removed from V and 0 bases from J, the gap between germline ends came to 12 bases. The variable domain in full, completed from reference TRBV28 and TRBJ1-3, reads DVKVTQSSRYLVKRTGEKVFLECVQDMDHENMFWYRQDPGLGLRLIYFSYDVKMKEKGDIPEGYSVSREKKERFSLILESASTNQTSMYLCASRPGGGSGNTIYFGEGSWLTVV.

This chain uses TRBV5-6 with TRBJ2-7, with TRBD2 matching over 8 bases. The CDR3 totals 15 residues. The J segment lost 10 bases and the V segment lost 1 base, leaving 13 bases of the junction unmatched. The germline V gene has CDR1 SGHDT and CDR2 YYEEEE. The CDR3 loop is CASSLSQGLAGSQYF. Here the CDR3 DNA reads TGTGCCAGCAGCTTGTCTCAGGGGCTAGCGGGTTCTCAGTACTTC.

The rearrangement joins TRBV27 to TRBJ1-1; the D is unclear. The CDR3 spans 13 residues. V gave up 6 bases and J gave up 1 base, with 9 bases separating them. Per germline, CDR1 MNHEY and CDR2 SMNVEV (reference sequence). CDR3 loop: CASSRWANTEAFF. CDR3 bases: TGTGCCAGCAGCCGCTGGGCGAACACTGAAGCTTTCTTT.

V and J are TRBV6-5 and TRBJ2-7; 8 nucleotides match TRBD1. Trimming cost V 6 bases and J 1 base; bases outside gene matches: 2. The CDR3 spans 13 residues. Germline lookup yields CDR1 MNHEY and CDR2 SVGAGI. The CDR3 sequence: CASRWTGSYEQYF. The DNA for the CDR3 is TGTGCCAGCAGGTGGACAGGGTCCTACGAGCAGTACTTC.

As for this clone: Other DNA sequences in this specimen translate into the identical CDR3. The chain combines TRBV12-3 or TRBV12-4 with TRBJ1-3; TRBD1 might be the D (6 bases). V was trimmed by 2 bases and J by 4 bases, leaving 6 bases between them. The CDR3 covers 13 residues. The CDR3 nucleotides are TGTGCCAGCAGTTTAACAGGGGGAAACACCATATATTTT. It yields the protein CASSLTGGNTIYF.

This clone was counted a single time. The CDR3 loop is CASSLTGNLQETQYF. CDR3 sequence (DNA): TGTGCCAGCAGTCTCACAGGAAATCTCCAAGAGACCCAGTACTTC. V gene TRBV28 combines with J gene TRBJ2-5; tentatively, D is TRBD1 (5 bases). Germline CDR1 is MDHEN and CDR2 is SYDVKM. This CDR3 is 15 amino acids long. The V end was cut by 5 bases, the J end by 1 base, with 14 bases between.

The CDR3, as DNA: TGTGCCAGCAGCGGGGGGACTAGCGCCGTCGGGGAGCTGTTTTTT. It codes for CASSGGTSAVGELFF. The gene calls are TRBV7-9 and TRBJ2-2, with 10 bases matching TRBD2. J gave up 7 bases and V 5 bases, and 7 bases lay outside the gene matches. There are 15 residues in the CDR3. The germline V gene has CDR1 SEHNR and CDR2 FQNEAQ (reference sequence).

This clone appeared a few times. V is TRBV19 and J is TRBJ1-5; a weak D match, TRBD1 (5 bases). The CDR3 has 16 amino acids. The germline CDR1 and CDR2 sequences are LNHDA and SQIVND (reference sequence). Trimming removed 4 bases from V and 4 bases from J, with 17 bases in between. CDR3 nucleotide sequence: TGTGCCAGTAGTAACCACCCGGGACTGCTTAATCAGCCCCAGCATTTT. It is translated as CASSNHPGLLNQPQHF.

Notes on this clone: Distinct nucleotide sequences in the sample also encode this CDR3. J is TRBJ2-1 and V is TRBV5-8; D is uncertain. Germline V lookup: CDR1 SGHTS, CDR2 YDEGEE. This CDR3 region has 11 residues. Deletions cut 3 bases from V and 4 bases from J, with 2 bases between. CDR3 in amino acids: CASSSYNEQFF. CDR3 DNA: TGTGCCAGCAGCTCGTACAATGAGCAGTTCTTC.

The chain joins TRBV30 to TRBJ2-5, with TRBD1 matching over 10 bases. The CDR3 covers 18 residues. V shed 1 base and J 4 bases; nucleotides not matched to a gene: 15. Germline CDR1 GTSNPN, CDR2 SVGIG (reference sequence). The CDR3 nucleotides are TGTGCCTGGAGTGACGGAACAACCTCGGGACAGGGGTTAGAGACCCAGTACTTC. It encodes CAWSDGTTSGQGLETQYF.

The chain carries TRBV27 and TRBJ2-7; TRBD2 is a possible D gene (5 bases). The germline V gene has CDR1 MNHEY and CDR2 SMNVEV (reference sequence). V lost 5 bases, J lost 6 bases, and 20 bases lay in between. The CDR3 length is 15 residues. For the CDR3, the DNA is TGTGCCAGCAGTCTCGCCGGGGTACAAGCCGGCGAGCAGTACTTC. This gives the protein CASSLAGVQAGEQYF.